These T cell receptor beta chains were read from a single sample in a study of tumor and adjacent non-tumor tissue in lung cancer. TCRdb re-analysed the multiplex PCR reads in MiXCR, keeping a single row per CDR3 protein. The data hold 94,000 or so distinct CDR3 sequences, with around three quarters observed a single time. Sequenced input: distant non-tumor lung tissue. The receptors derive from a woman aged 45-59 years with non-small cell lung cancer. CDR3s include the opening cysteine and the closing phenylalanine or tryptophan. Each record gives: clone size, D gene, V gene, J gene, CDR3 DNA, CDR3 protein. A D gene is named only where the DNA matches it firmly. Only part of the rows carry a size: once, few, many, or a class if the clone is expanded.

clone_size: .; d_call: TRBD1; v_call: TRBV14; j_call: TRBJ2-7; cdr3_nt: TGTGCCAGCAGTTTCGAGACAGGGATAACCTACGAGCAGTATTTC; cdr3_aa: CASSFETGITYEQYF
clone_size: .; d_call: TRBD1; v_call: TRBV11-2; j_call: TRBJ2-3; cdr3_nt: TGTGCCAGTAGCCCTGGACAGGCGTACACATACGCAGTATTT; cdr3_aa: CASSPGQAYTYAVF
clone_size: .; d_call: .; v_call: TRBV29-1; j_call: TRBJ2-7; cdr3_nt: TGCAGCATTCGGACGGATACCTACGAACAGTACTTC; cdr3_aa: CSIRTDTYEQYF
clone_size: few; d_call: .; v_call: TRBV29-1; j_call: TRBJ2-5; cdr3_nt: TGCGGGGGGTGTGACAACCAAGAGGCCCAGTACTTC; cdr3_aa: CGGCDNQEAQYF
clone_size: .; d_call: TRBD2; v_call: TRBV10-3; j_call: TRBJ2-5; cdr3_nt: TGTGTCATTAGTATAGCGGGGTCCCAAGAGAACCAGTACTTC; cdr3_aa: CVISIAGSQENQYF
clone_size: many; d_call: .; v_call: TRBV28; j_call: TRBJ2-4; cdr3_nt: TGTGCCAGCAGTTTTAAGGGGGGTGGCAACATTCAGTACTTC; cdr3_aa: CASSFKGGGNIQYF
clone_size: .; d_call: TRBD1; v_call: TRBV28; j_call: TRBJ1-5; cdr3_nt: TGTGCCAGCAGTTTATCGGCAGGGGGACAGCCCCAGCATTTT; cdr3_aa: CASSLSAGGQPQHF
clone_size: .; d_call: .; v_call: TRBV6-2/TRBV6-3; j_call: TRBJ2-5; cdr3_nt: TGTGCCAGCACGCTAGGACATTTGGGGACCCAGTACTTC; cdr3_aa: CASTLGHLGTQYF
clone_size: .; d_call: .; v_call: TRBV6-1; j_call: TRBJ2-7; cdr3_nt: TGTGCCAGCATTGGTCTGGAGACGTGGGAGCAGTATTTC; cdr3_aa: CASIGLETWEQYF
clone_size: .; d_call: .; v_call: TRBV4-1; j_call: TRBJ1-5; cdr3_nt: TGCGCCAGCAACCAAGAGGGGCAGGGCAATCAACCTCAGCATTTT; cdr3_aa: CASNQEGQGNQPQHF
clone_size: .; d_call: .; v_call: TRBV4-2; j_call: TRBJ2-2; cdr3_nt: TGTGGCAGCAGCCAAGAGTTTCGGACCGGGGAGCTGTTTTTT; cdr3_aa: CGSSQEFRTGELFF
clone_size: .; d_call: .; v_call: TRBV4-1; j_call: TRBJ1-5; cdr3_nt: TGCGCCAGCAGCCAAGAAGGGATTGGAAGCCAGTCCAAGCATTTT; cdr3_aa: CASSQEGIGSQSKHF
clone_size: .; d_call: TRBD1; v_call: TRBV5-4; j_call: TRBJ2-5; cdr3_nt: TGTAACAGCAGCTCACAGGGGGAAGAGACCCAATACTTC; cdr3_aa: CNSSSQGEETQYF
clone_size: .; d_call: .; v_call: TRBV11-2; j_call: TRBJ2-1; cdr3_nt: TGTACCGGCAGCTTAGGGACTGTCTACTATGAGCAGTTCTTC; cdr3_aa: CTGSLGTVYYEQFF
clone_size: .; d_call: .; v_call: TRBV4-1; j_call: TRBJ1-5; cdr3_nt: TGCGCCAGCAGCCAAGCGAACGGTAGCAATCAGCCCCAGCATTTT; cdr3_aa: CASSQANGSNQPQHF
clone_size: medium-sized; d_call: .; v_call: TRBV6-5; j_call: TRBJ2-7; cdr3_nt: TGTGCCAGCAGTTACGGGGGAGCCCCCTACGAGCAGTACTTC; cdr3_aa: CASSYGGAPYEQYF
clone_size: .; d_call: TRBD1; v_call: TRBV29-1; j_call: TRBJ1-1; cdr3_nt: TGCAGGGGAGCCGGGACAGGGAACGGTGAAGCTTTCTTT; cdr3_aa: CRGAGTGNGEAFF
clone_size: .; d_call: .; v_call: TRBV4-1; j_call: TRBJ2-3; cdr3_nt: TGCGCCAGCAGCCAGGGCCAGGGCTCCATAGATACGCAGTATTTT; cdr3_aa: CASSQGQGSIDTQYF
clone_size: .; d_call: .; v_call: TRBV11-2; j_call: TRBJ2-1; cdr3_nt: TGTGCCACCACCTTTGGACTTTCCTCCTCCTACAATGAGCAGTTCTTC; cdr3_aa: CATTFGLSSSYNEQFF
clone_size: .; d_call: TRBD2; v_call: TRBV5-4; j_call: TRBJ2-1; cdr3_nt: TGTGCCATCAGCGGGAGGGTGGCCCCCTACAATGAGCAGTCCTTC; cdr3_aa: CAISGRVAPYNEQSF
clone_size: .; d_call: .; v_call: TRBV6-6; j_call: TRBJ2-3; cdr3_nt: TGTGCCAGCAGAGGGACATGCGGGAGAGATACGCAATATTTT; cdr3_aa: CASRGTCGRDTQYF
clone_size: .; d_call: .; v_call: TRBV11-3; j_call: TRBJ2-1; cdr3_nt: TGTGCCAGCAGCTTTGGTAGCGGAAGGGACAATGAGCAATTCTTC; cdr3_aa: CASSFGSGRDNEQFF
clone_size: many; d_call: .; v_call: TRBV14; j_call: TRBJ1-5; cdr3_nt: TGTGCCAGCAGCCTAGGACGTCGCGAGCCCCAGCATTTT; cdr3_aa: CASSLGRREPQHF
clone_size: .; d_call: .; v_call: TRBV12-3/TRBV12-4; j_call: TRBJ2-1; cdr3_nt: TGTGTCAGCAGTTTTAACGAGCAGTTCTTC; cdr3_aa: CVSSFNEQFF
clone_size: .; d_call: .; v_call: TRBV7-9; j_call: TRBJ2-5; cdr3_nt: TGTGCCAGCCGGCCCAGCGGGTCCCGAGAGGCCCAGTACTTC; cdr3_aa: CASRPSGSREAQYF